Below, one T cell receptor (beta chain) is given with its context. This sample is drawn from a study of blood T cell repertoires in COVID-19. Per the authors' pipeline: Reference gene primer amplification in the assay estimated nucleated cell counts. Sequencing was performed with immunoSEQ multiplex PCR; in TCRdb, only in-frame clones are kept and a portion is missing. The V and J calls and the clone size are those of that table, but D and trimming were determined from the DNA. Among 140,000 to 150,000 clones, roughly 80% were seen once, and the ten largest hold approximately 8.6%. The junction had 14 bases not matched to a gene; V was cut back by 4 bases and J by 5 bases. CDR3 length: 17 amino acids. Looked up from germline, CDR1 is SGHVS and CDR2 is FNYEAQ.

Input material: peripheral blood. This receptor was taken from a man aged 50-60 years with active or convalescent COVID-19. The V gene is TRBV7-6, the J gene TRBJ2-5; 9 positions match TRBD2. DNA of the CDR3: TGTGCCAGCAGCTCCCGGGAAGTGGGACTAGCTCGCGAGACCCAGTACTTC. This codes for CASSSREVGLARETQYF.